These T cell receptor beta chains were read from a single sample in a study of T cell responses to AZD1222 COVID-19 vaccine. Profiling relied on immunoSEQ multiplex PCR, and the TCRdb table lists in-frame clones only, not all of them. The data show about 160,000 clones, with approximately 94% seen just once and roughly 5.6% held by the top ten. This specimen was peripheral blood, taken 28 days after the second AZD1222 dose. Receptors were obtained from an adult who received the AZD1222 COVID-19 vaccine. Both conserved end residues are part of each CDR3. The D gene is left open where the match is weak. The size entry is marked missing in some rows and otherwise reads once, few, many or a size class.

V	size	J	D	CDR3	DNA
TRBV12-3/TRBV12-4	NA	TRBJ2-7	NA	CASSLKSAGEQYF	TGTGCCAGCAGTTTAAAGTCGGCGGGCGAGCAGTACTTC
TRBV27	NA	TRBJ2-2	NA	CASSVDSHNTGELFF	TGTGCCAGCAGTGTGGACAGCCACAACACCGGGGAGCTGTTTTTT
TRBV4-1	NA	TRBJ2-5	TRBD2	CASSLGTSGETQYF	TGCGCCAGCAGCCTCGGGACTAGCGGAGAGACCCAGTACTTC
TRBV6-6	NA	TRBJ1-2	NA	CASSPNYGYTF	TGTGCCAGCAGCCCGAACTATGGCTACACCTTC
TRBV10-3	NA	TRBJ2-7	TRBD1	CATWAGTGSYEQYF	TGTGCCACGTGGGCCGGGACAGGGTCCTACGAGCAGTACTTC
TRBV13	NA	TRBJ2-5	TRBD1	CASSLGTGILETQYF	TGTGCCAGCAGCTTAGGGACAGGGATTTTAGAGACCCAGTACTTC
TRBV6-2/TRBV6-3	NA	TRBJ2-7	NA	CASSSLTYEQYF	TGTGCCAGCAGCTCCCTCACCTACGAGCAGTACTTC
TRBV4-3	NA	TRBJ2-3	TRBD2	CASSQQSGLAQTDTQYF	TGCGCCAGCAGCCAACAATCCGGACTAGCGCAAACAGATACGCAGTATTTT
TRBV9	once	TRBJ2-7	NA	CASSVALGSYEQYF	TGTGCCAGCAGCGTAGCTCTGGGTTCCTACGAGCAGTACTTC
TRBV29-1	NA	TRBJ1-2	NA	CSVERSVSYTF	TGCAGCGTTGAAAGATCGGTTAGCTACACCTTC
TRBV2	NA	TRBJ2-1	NA	CASSGTSLLQFF	TGTGCCAGCAGTGGGACTTCCCTTTTGCAGTTCTTC
TRBV4-2	NA	TRBJ2-1	NA	CASSPYAGLGNEQFF	TGTGCCAGCAGCCCCTACGCGGGGCTCGGCAATGAGCAGTTCTTC
TRBV3-1/TRBV3-2	NA	TRBJ1-5	TRBD1	CASSQNRGGRQPQHF	TGTGCCAGCAGCCAGAACAGGGGCGGTCGTCAGCCCCAGCATTTT
TRBV10-3	NA	TRBJ1-1	TRBD1	CAIRTPSDRETEAFF	TGTGCCATCAGAACGCCATCTGACAGGGAAACTGAAGCTTTCTTT
TRBV6-6	NA	TRBJ2-7	NA	CASTLWTPTSSDEQYF	TGTGCCAGCACGTTATGGACTCCGACTAGTTCGGACGAGCAGTACTTC
TRBV3-1/TRBV3-2	NA	TRBJ1-2	NA	CASSPQLGIGDGYTF	TGTGCCAGCAGCCCGCAGTTAGGAATAGGCGACGGCTACACCTTC
TRBV7-2	NA	TRBJ1-1	NA	CASSLWVGGNTEAFF	TGTGCCAGCAGCTTATGGGTGGGGGGTAACACTGAAGCTTTCTTT
TRBV18	NA	TRBJ1-4	TRBD1	CASSMDRVGEKLFF	TGTGCCAGCTCGATGGACAGGGTTGGTGAAAAACTGTTTTTT
TRBV28	NA	TRBJ1-2	NA	CASSPGRYYGYTF	TGTGCCAGCAGCCCCGGACGGTACTATGGCTACACCTTC
TRBV12-3/TRBV12-4	NA	TRBJ1-3	NA	CASTTGSGNTIYF	TGTGCCAGCACGACTGGCTCTGGAAACACCATATATTTT
TRBV30	NA	TRBJ1-3	NA	CAWRTGPGAGNTIYF	TGTGCCTGGAGGACGGGGCCAGGCGCTGGAAACACCATATATTTT
TRBV4-1	NA	TRBJ1-1	NA	CASSPGRGRPEAFF	TGCGCCAGCAGCCCCGGGCGGGGGAGGCCTGAAGCTTTCTTT
TRBV30	NA	TRBJ1-2	NA	CAWDIQGTNYGYTF	TGTGCCTGGGATATACAGGGAACTAACTATGGCTACACCTTC
TRBV29-1	NA	TRBJ1-2	NA	CSLKGLQGYTF	TGCAGCCTGAAGGGTCTACAGGGCTACACCTTC
TRBV5-6	NA	TRBJ2-2	NA	CASSFGVGTGELFF	TGTGCCAGCAGCTTCGGTGTCGGCACCGGGGAGCTGTTTTTT
TRBV2	NA	TRBJ1-1	NA	CASKGVNTEAFF	TGTGCCAGCAAGGGGGTGAACACTGAAGCTTTCTTT
TRBV2	NA	TRBJ2-2	TRBD2	CASSVAGGTGELFF	TGTGCCAGCAGTGTCGCGGGAGGCACCGGGGAGCTGTTTTTT
TRBV2	NA	TRBJ2-7	TRBD1	CASSLRQGSYEQYF	TGTGCCAGCAGTCTGAGACAGGGTTCCTACGAGCAGTACTTC
TRBV3-1/TRBV3-2	few	TRBJ2-7	NA	CASSQGLGYEQYF	TGTGCCAGCAGCCAAGGGTTGGGATACGAGCAGTACTTC
TRBV6-5	NA	TRBJ1-2	NA	CASSYSGRGRGYTF	TGTGCCAGCAGTTACTCGGGACGGGGACGAGGCTACACCTTC
TRBV10-2	NA	TRBJ2-3	TRBD2	CASSETGGADTQYF	TGCGCCAGCAGTGAGACGGGGGGGGCAGATACGCAGTATTTT
TRBV5-5	NA	TRBJ1-5	NA	CASSPRLGVSNQPQHF	TGTGCCAGCAGCCCGCGGCTCGGGGTTAGCAATCAGCCCCAGCATTTT
TRBV27	NA	TRBJ1-2	NA	CASSSQGSAGYTF	TGTGCCAGCAGTTCCCAGGGGTCGGCTGGCTACACCTTC
TRBV30	NA	TRBJ1-5	TRBD1	CAWSTGTAGSNQPQHF	TGTGCCTGGAGCACTGGGACAGCGGGTAGCAATCAGCCCCAGCATTTT
TRBV18	NA	TRBJ1-2	TRBD1	CASSEGQTANYGYTF	TGTGCCAGCTCAGAGGGACAGACCGCTAACTATGGCTACACCTTC
TRBV3-1/TRBV3-2	NA	TRBJ1-2	NA	CASHTTGTPYGYTF	TGTGCCAGCCATACAACCGGGACGCCCTATGGCTACACCTTC